These 9 T cell receptor beta chains share one sample of origin, sequenced in a study of T cell repertoires in cytomegalovirus infection. TCRdb processed the reads anew with MiXCR; each CDR3 protein has one entry. Among about 180,000 distinct CDR3 sequences, about 15% were seen once, and the ten largest hold 27%. The specimen was PBMCs. All receptors derive from a human donor in good health (CMV status not recorded). Some clones in this sample may be carry-over from other donors' samples.

This clonotype was seen only a few times. The V call is TRBV2, the J call TRBJ2-2; D remains ambiguous. Deletions cut 6 bases from V and 3 bases from J, with 11 bases between. The CDR3 totals 14 residues. The V gene's germline CDR1 is SNHLY and CDR2 FYNNEI. The CDR3 region has the DNA TGTGCCAGCAGATCTGGGTCTTACACCGGGGAGCTGTTTTTT. Its protein is CASRSGSYTGELFF.

In this sample, this clonotype turned up a few times. The V and J genes are TRBV29-1 and TRBJ1-5; possible D gene TRBD1, 5 bases. V was cut by 4 bases and J by 6 bases, with 13 bases left in between. The length of the CDR3 is 13 residues. Germline V lookup: CDR1 SQVTM, CDR2 ANQGSEA. The CDR3 coding sequence is TGCAGCGTTGCTGAGGGGATCTCTCAGCCCCAGCATTTT. Protein: CSVAEGISQPQHF.

This clonotype was detected many times. The V gene is TRBV20-1, the J gene TRBJ1-1; D ambiguous. The CDR3 extends over 13 amino acids. CDR1 and CDR2 (germline): DFQATT, SNEGSKA (reference sequence). V was shortened by 2 bases and J by 2 bases, with 9 bases between the two germline ends. In DNA form, the CDR3 reads TGCAGTGCTAGATCTGACGGCAACACTGAAGCTTTCTTT. It translates to CSARSDGNTEAFF.

The J gene is TRBJ2-2, the V gene TRBV4-3; D could derive from TRBD1 or TRBD2 (5 bases each). V was cut by 0 bases and J by 7 bases, with 12 bases left in between. There are 15 residues in the CDR3. Germline loops: CDR1 LGHNA, CDR2 YSLEER. CDR3 in DNA: TGCGCCAGCAGCCAAGATCGGGACCCTCGCGGGGAGCTGTTTTTT. This gives the protein CASSQDRDPRGELFF.

This clonotype was detected once. One junction end disagrees with the germline gene, perhaps due to a read error. The chain carries TRBV18 and TRBJ1-4; 7 bases line up with TRBD1. Germline CDR1 and CDR2: KGHSH and LQKENI. This CDR3 comprises 15 residues. The CDR3 reads CASSPNRGLKEKRFF. The CDR3 DNA reads as TGTGCCAGCTCCCCTAACAGGGGTTTGAAGGAAAAACGGTTTTTT.

This rearrangement joins TRBV28 to TRBJ2-2; 10 bases are shared with TRBD2. The J segment lost 6 bases and the V segment lost 7 bases, leaving 5 bases of the junction unmatched. CDR1 and CDR2 (germline): MDHEN, SYDVKM. CDR3 length equals 14 residues. The CDR3 loop is CASKRLAGAGELFF. CDR3 in DNA: TGTGCCAGCAAGCGGCTAGCGGGAGCCGGGGAGCTGTTTTTT. The full variable domain, rest sourced from reference TRBV28 and TRBJ2-2, is DVKVTQSSRYLVKRTGEKVFLECVQDMDHENMFWYRQDPGLGLRLIYFSYDVKMKEKGDIPEGYSVSREKKERFSLILESASTNQTSMYLCASKRLAGAGELFFGEGSRLTVL.

The rearrangement links TRBV4-3 to TRBJ2-7; D is unresolved. Trimming shortened V by 4 bases and J by 2 bases, and 15 bases separated the two germline ends. The V gene's germline CDR1 is LGHNA and CDR2 YSLEER. The CDR3 consists of 15 residues. The CDR3 DNA is TGCGCCAGCAGCCTTGAGCTAGATATGCCCTACGAGCAGTACTTC. It translates to CASSLELDMPYEQYF.

V is TRBV4-1 and J is TRBJ2-1; 7 nucleotides agree with TRBD2. The germline gives CDR1 MGHRA, CDR2 YSYEKL. The CDR3 contains 15 residues. Germline trimming cut 4 bases from V and 7 bases from J; bases unmatched to any gene: 10. CDR3 amino acids: CASSRERDVSNEQFF. CDR3 bases: TGCGCCAGCAGCCGGGAGCGGGACGTCTCGAATGAGCAGTTCTTC.

This clonotype came up once. Sequence at one end of the junction differs from germline and may be a read error. This rearrangement joins TRBV9 to TRBJ1-6; a weak D match, TRBD1 (5 bases). Germline CDR1 reads SGDLS; CDR2 reads YYNGEE. The CDR3 is 14 amino acids. This CDR3 reads CARSVGARDSPLHF. The DNA of the CDR3 is TGTGCCAGAAGCGTAGGAGCACGGGACTCACCCCTCCACTTT.